Reported below is one TCR beta chain. The antigen remains unidentified. CDR3 length: 14 amino acids. Germline V gene lookup returns CDR1 MNHGY and CDR2 SAAAGT. V lost 5 bases and J lost 6, with 16 bases in between. The sample belongs to a study of T cells in localized non-small cell lung cancer. General study points: Longer overall survival was linked to higher blood T cell density. Appearance in adjacent lung was seen for a median 57 of the top 100 tumor clones. Sequencing was restricted to one tumor region; therefore, heterogeneity remains possible. T cell clonality was highest in uninvolved adjacent lung, above tumor.

TCRdb keeps only in-frame clones here, not all; method: immunoSEQ multiplex PCR. The table includes 5,200 or so clones, 25% to 35% detected once. This specimen was lung tumor tissue, taken before any cancer treatment. This sequence originates from a female donor of 60 years or more with stage I lung adenocarcinoma. This rearrangement joins TRBV6-8 to TRBJ1-1, with TRBD1 as a possible D gene (6 bases). CDR3 coding DNA: TGTGCCAGCAGTCAAGAGACAGGTAGATCTGAAGCTTTCTTT. The encoded protein is CASSQETGRSEAFF.